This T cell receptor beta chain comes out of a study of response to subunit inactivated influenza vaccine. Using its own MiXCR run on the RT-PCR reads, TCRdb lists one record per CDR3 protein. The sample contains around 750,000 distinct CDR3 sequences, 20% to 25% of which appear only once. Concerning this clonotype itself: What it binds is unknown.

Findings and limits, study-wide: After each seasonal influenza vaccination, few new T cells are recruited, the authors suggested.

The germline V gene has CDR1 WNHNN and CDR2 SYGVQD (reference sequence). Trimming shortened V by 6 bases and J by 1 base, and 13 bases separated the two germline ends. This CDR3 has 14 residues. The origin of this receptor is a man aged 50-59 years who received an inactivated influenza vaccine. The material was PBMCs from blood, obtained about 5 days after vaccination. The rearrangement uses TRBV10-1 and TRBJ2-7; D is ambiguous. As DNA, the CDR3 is TGCGCCAGCAGCAAATTGACCGGGTCCTACGAGCAGTACTTC. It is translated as CASSKLTGSYEQYF.